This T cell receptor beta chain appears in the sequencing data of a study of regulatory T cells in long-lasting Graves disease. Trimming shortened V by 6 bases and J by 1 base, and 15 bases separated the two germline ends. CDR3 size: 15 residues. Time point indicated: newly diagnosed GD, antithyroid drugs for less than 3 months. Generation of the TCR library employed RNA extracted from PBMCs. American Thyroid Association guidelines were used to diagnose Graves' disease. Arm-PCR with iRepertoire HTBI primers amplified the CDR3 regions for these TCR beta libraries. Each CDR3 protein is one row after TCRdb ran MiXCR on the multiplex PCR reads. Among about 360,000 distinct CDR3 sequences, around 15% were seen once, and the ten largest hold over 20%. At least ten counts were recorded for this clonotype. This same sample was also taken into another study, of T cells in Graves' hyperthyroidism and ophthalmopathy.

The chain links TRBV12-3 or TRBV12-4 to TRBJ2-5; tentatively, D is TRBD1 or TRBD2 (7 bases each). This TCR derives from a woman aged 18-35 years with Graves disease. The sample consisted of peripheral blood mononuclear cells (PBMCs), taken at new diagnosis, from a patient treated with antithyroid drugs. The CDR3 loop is CASSQGGVVQETQYF. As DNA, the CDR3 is TGTGCCAGCAGCCAGGGGGGGGTCGTCCAAGAGACCCAGTACTTC.